The 13 T cell receptor beta chains in this list originate from one sample, sequenced in a study of cytomegalovirus exposure and HLA in healthy donors. The PCR employed 60 Vbeta primers together with 13 Jbeta primers. Assay: immunoSEQ multiplex PCR; the TCRdb copy retains only in-frame clones and omits some. The sample includes 180,000 or so clones, 9.5% seen only once; the top ten take 1% to 1.5%. What was sequenced was PBMCs. These TCRs come from a woman younger than 45 in good health and CMV-seropositive.

This clone was seen more than once but under ten times. The chain combines TRBV30 with TRBJ2-5; 8 nucleotides align to TRBD1. CDR1 and CDR2 (germline): GTSNPN, SVGIG (reference sequence). Germline trimming cut 1 base from V and 4 bases from J; bases unmatched to any gene: 5. This CDR3 has 14 residues. The CDR3 protein is CAWSDARGRETQYF. CDR3 coding DNA: TGTGCCTGGAGTGATGCCAGGGGGCGAGAGACCCAGTACTTC.

This chain links TRBV7-9 with TRBJ2-2, with D perhaps TRBD2 (6 bases). Germline V lookup: CDR1 SEHNR, CDR2 FQNEAQ (reference sequence). This CDR3 has 18 residues. V was cut by 5 bases and J by 2 bases, with 21 bases left in between. CDR3 loop: CASSPYSEGWVNTGELFF. CDR3 sequence (DNA): TGTGCCAGCAGCCCCTATTCGGAGGGTTGGGTAAACACCGGGGAGCTGTTTTTT.

This clone was picked up a small number of times. CDR3 sequence: CASGLVLGAGNQPQHF. As DNA, the CDR3 is TGTGCTAGTGGTTTGGTGTTGGGGGCTGGCAATCAGCCCCAGCATTTT. The chain recombines TRBV12-5 with TRBJ1-5, with D perhaps matching TRBD1 (6 bases). The CDR3 loop spans 16 amino acids. The V gene's germline CDR1 is LGHNT and CDR2 FRNRAP. V gave up 0 bases and J gave up 2 bases, with 11 bases separating them.

This clone was seen more than once but under ten times. The CDR3 DNA is TGTGCCTGGAGTCTAGGATCCGCGTCCTATGGCTACACCTTC. Its protein is CAWSLGSASYGYTF. The V gene is TRBV30, the J gene TRBJ1-2; D remains unclear. CDR3 length: 14 amino acids. V was shortened by 2 bases and J by 4 bases, with 14 bases between the two germline ends. The germline V gene encodes CDR1 GTSNPN and CDR2 SVGIG (reference sequence). The entire variable domain, with the rest obtained from reference TRBV30 and TRBJ1-2, is as follows: SQTIHQWPATLVQPVGSPLSLECTVEGTSNPNLYWYRQAAGRGLQLLFYSVGIGQISSEVPQNLSASRPQDRQFILSSKKLLLSDSGFYLCAWSLGSASYGYTFGSGTRLTVV.

The V call is TRBV5-1, the J call TRBJ2-5; TRBD2 might be the D (5 bases). V lost 0 bases and J 5 bases, leaving 11 bases between the germline ends. CDR1 and CDR2 from the germline V gene are SGHRS and YFSETQ. The CDR3 has 14 amino acids. CDR3: CASSLGRTGETQYF. DNA of the CDR3: TGCGCCAGCAGCTTGGGGAGGACTGGGGAGACCCAGTACTTC.

The table lists this clone with a few counts. The gene calls are TRBV5-1 and TRBJ2-7; 7 bases align to TRBD1. V trimming: 4 bases; J trimming: 3 bases; junction bases outside the gene matches: 10. The CDR3 extends over 15 amino acids. From germline, CDR1 is SGHRS and CDR2 YFSETQ. CDR3 coding DNA: TGCGCCAGCAGCACCCAGGGGGACAGCGACTACGAGCAGTACTTC. It codes for CASSTQGDSDYEQYF.

The chain combines TRBV27 with TRBJ2-7, with D perhaps matching TRBD1 (6 bases). CDR1 and CDR2 from the germline V gene are MNHEY and SMNVEV (reference sequence). The CDR3 has 16 amino acids. Trimming removed 6 bases at V and 1 base at J, with 19 bases between. The CDR3 reads CASSPKGGGISYEQYF. The CDR3 bases are TGTGCCAGCAGCCCCAAAGGGGGTGGCATTTCCTACGAGCAGTACTTC.

The chain uses TRBV29-1 and TRBJ1-5, with 7 bases aligning to TRBD1. This CDR3 is 12 amino acids long. Germline assignment: CDR1 SQVTM and CDR2 ANQGSEA. Germline trimming cut 6 bases from V and 7 bases from J; bases unmatched to any gene: 6. The DNA for the CDR3 is TGCAGCGTAAGGACAGGTGTCCAGCCCCAGCATTTT. Its translation: CSVRTGVQPQHF.

The chain employs TRBV27 and TRBJ2-7, with D perhaps matching TRBD2 (5 bases). Trimming pared 5 bases from V and 6 bases from J, leaving 17 bases between. Looked up from germline, CDR1 is MNHEY and CDR2 is SMNVEV (reference sequence). The CDR3 spans 14 residues. CDR3 loop: CASSPGKLGGEQYF. The DNA for the CDR3 is TGTGCCAGCAGTCCCGGGAAGTTGGGCGGCGAGCAGTACTTC.

This clone was detected only a few times. The chain joins TRBV5-6 to TRBJ2-5, with TRBD2 as a possible D gene (5 bases). This CDR3 is 14 amino acids long. V shed 0 bases and J shed 4 bases, with 10 bases lying between them. Germline assignment: CDR1 SGHDT and CDR2 YYEEEE. CDR3 region: CASSLGGLGETQYF. In DNA, the CDR3 is TGTGCCAGCAGCTTGGGAGGGTTGGGAGAGACCCAGTACTTC.

The chain employs TRBV6-5 and TRBJ2-4; a possible D gene is TRBD2 (5 bases). Germline V lookup: CDR1 MNHEY, CDR2 SVGAGI. This CDR3 is built from 14 residues. V lost 8 bases, J lost 4 bases, and 15 bases lay in between. The CDR3 DNA is TGTGCCAGCTCCCGAGGGAATGGTAAAAACATTCAGTACTTC. Residues: CASSRGNGKNIQYF.

This chain connects TRBV19 to TRBJ1-1; 11 nucleotides line up with TRBD1. The V and J ends lost 10 bases and 4 bases, in that order; junction bases with no gene match: 14. The CDR3 totals 16 residues. Germline CDR1 reads LNHDA; CDR2 reads SQIVND (reference sequence). CDR3: CATRTGGYLPSTEAFF. The CDR3 bases are TGTGCCACCCGGACAGGGGGCTACCTCCCAAGCACTGAAGCTTTCTTT.

This chain joins TRBV4-1 and TRBJ2-7; 10 bases are a match to TRBD2. CDR3 size: 18 residues. Unmatched junction bases numbered 14, after V lost 3 bases and J lost 3 bases. Per the germline V gene, CDR1 is MGHRA and CDR2 is YSYEKL. The CDR3 nucleotides are TGCGCCAGCAGCCACGAAAACCTCCTAGCGGGAGTAGTCTACGAGCAGTACTTC. This sequence encodes CASSHENLLAGVVYEQYF.